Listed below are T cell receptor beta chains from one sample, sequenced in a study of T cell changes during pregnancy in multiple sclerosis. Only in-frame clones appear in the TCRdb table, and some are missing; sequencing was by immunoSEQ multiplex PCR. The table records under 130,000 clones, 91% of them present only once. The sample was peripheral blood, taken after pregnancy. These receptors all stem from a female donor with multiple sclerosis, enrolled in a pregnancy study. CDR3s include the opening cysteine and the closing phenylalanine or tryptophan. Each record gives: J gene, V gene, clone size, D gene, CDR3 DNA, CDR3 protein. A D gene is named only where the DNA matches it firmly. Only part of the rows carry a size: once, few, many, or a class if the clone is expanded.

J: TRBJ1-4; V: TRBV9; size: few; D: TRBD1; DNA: TGTGCCAGCAGCGTAGGAAATAGGGGACAGGCTGAAAAACTGTTTTTT; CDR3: CASSVGNRGQAEKLFF
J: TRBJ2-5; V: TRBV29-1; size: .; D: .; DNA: TGCAGCGTTGAAAAGGCAGCCGGCAGTGGGGGCAAAGAGACCCAGTACTTC; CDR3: CSVEKAAGSGGKETQYF
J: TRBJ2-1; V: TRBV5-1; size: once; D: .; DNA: TGCGCCAGCAGCTGGGACGCAGGGGTGTTTGATTCTGAGCAGTTCTTC; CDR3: CASSWDAGVFDSEQFF
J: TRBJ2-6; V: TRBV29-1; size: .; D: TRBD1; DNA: TGCAGCGTTGTGGGCAGGGGGCGTCATGGGGCCAACGTCCTGACTTTC; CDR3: CSVVGRGRHGANVLTF
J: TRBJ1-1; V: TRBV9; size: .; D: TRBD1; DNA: TGTGCCAGCAGTACAGGGGGCCTTGATGAAGCTTTCTTT; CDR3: CASSTGGLDEAFF
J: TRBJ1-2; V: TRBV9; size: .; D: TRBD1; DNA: TGTGCCAGCAGCGCTTCTCCGACAGGGATACATGGCTACACCTTC; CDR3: CASSASPTGIHGYTF
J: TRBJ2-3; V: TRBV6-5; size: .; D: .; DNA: TGTGCCAGCACGCCGACTCCTAGCACAGATACGCAGTATTTT; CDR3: CASTPTPSTDTQYF
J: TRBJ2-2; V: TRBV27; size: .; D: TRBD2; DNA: TGTGCCAGCAGTTTATTAGCGGGCCCGAACACCGGGGAGCTGTTTTTT; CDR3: CASSLLAGPNTGELFF
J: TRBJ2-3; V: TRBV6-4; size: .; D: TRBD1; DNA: TGTGCCAGCAGCTCAAGGGGGCCCCCAGATACGCAGTATTTT; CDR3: CASSSRGPPDTQYF
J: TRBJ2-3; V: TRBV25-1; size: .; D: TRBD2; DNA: TGTGCCAGCAGTGACCCCCAGCGGGGAGATACGCAGTATTTT; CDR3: CASSDPQRGDTQYF
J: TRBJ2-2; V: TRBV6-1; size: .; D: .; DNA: TGTGCCAGCAGTGAAGCGCTTAATCCGAACGGGGGGGAGCTGTTTTTT; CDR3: CASSEALNPNGGELFF
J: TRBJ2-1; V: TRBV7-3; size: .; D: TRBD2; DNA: TGTGCCAGCAGCTTTCGGGGGGGGCCGGAGAGGAATGAGCAGTTCTTC; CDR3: CASSFRGGPERNEQFF
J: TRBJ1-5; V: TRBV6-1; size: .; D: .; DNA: TGTGCCAGCAGTGAAGCGTGGGGGGGTGGGGGTCAGCCCCAGCATTTT; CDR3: CASSEAWGGGGQPQHF
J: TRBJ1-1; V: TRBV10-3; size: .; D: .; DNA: TGTGCCATCAGGACAGGTCCGAACACTGAAGCTTTCTTT; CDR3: CAIRTGPNTEAFF
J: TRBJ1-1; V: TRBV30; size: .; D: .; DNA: TGTGCCTGGAGTGTACATGGGGCGAACACTGAAGCTTTCTTT; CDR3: CAWSVHGANTEAFF
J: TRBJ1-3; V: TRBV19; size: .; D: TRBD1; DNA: TGTGCCAGTAGCCGTGTACAGGGGAGCTCTGGAAACACCATATATTTT; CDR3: CASSRVQGSSGNTIYF
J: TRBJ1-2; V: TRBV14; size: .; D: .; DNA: TGTGCCAGCAGCCAAGATTTGGCGGAAATCTATGGCTACACCTTC; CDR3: CASSQDLAEIYGYTF
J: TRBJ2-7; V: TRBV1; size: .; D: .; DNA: TGCACCAGCACCGGGACTAGCGGGGGGCACGGATACGAGCAGTACTTC; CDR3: CTSTGTSGGHGYEQYF
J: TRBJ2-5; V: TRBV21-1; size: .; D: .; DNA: TGTGCCAGCAGCAATTCACAGGGGAAAGAGACCCAGTACTTC; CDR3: CASSNSQGKETQYF
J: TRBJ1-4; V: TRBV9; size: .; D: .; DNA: TGTGCCAGCAGCGTAGGTCAGGGAAGAGAAAAACTGTTTTTT; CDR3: CASSVGQGREKLFF
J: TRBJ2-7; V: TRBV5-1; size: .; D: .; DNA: TGCGCCAGCAGTAAGGACACCCTCTCCGCCTACGAGCAGTACTTC; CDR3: CASSKDTLSAYEQYF
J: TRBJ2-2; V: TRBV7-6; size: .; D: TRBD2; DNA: TGTGCCAGCAGCGGACGGCCGGGACTAGCGGGGTCGGGGAACACCGGGGAGCTGTTTTTT; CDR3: CASSGRPGLAGSGNTGELFF
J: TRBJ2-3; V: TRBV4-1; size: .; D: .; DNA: TGCGCCAGCAGCCACCCCGGGACTCGAAAACAAGATACGCAGTATTTT; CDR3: CASSHPGTRKQDTQYF
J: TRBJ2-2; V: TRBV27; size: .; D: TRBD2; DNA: TGTGCCAGCAGTCAAAGACTAGCGGGGTTCGCGAACACCGGGGAGCTGTTTTTT; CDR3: CASSQRLAGFANTGELFF
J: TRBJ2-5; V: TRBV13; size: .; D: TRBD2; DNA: TGTGCCAGCAGCTTTAGCGGGGGGGCGACAGAGACCCAGTACTTC; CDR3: CASSFSGGATETQYF
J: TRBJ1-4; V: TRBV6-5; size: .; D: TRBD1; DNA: TGTGCCAGCAGTTACGATAGGGGGCGACGGGAAAAACTGTTTTTT; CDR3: CASSYDRGRREKLFF
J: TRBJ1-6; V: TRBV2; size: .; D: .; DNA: TGTGCCAGTAAATCCGCGGGGCCGTGGAATTCACCCCTCCACTTT; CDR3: CASKSAGPWNSPLHF